These 24 T cell receptor beta chains were all obtained from the same sample, sequenced in a study of blood T cell repertoires in COVID-19. Profiled with immunoSEQ multiplex PCR; TCRdb holds only in-frame clones, not every one. This sample has some 300,000 clones; approximately 89% occur once, and the top ten carry roughly 2.9%. The specimen was PBMCs or T cells enriched from blood (not recorded which). The receptor set was obtained from a woman aged 45-59 years who had been exposed to COVID-19.

The V call is TRBV5-1, the J call TRBJ2-3; tentative D call: TRBD2 (7 bases). CDR1 is SGHRS, CDR2 YFSETQ, per germline. Trimming removed 3 bases from V and 3 bases from J, with 17 bases in between. The CDR3 consists of 16 residues. The CDR3, as DNA: TGCGCCAGCAGCTCCCACGGCGGGGGCGGGACAGATACGCAGTATTTT. Protein sequence: CASSSHGGGGTDTQYF.

The chain has TRBV19 and TRBJ1-6; D not resolved. CDR3 length: 13 residues. Germline CDR1 and CDR2: LNHDA and SQIVND (reference sequence). V gave up 5 bases and J gave up 8 bases, with 10 bases separating them. The CDR3 spells CASSQPGYSPLHF. The CDR3 bases are TGTGCCAGTAGTCAACCAGGTTATTCACCCCTCCACTTT.

The sample holds one count of this clone. The chain employs TRBV29-1 and TRBJ1-1; possibly TRBD1 for D (5 bases). The germline V and J ends were trimmed by 3 bases and 1 base, with 15 bases remaining between them. Germline V CDR1 and CDR2: SQVTM, ANQGSEA. The CDR3 extends over 15 amino acids. CDR3 DNA sequence: TGCAGCGTTGACAGGCGACAGTTCAAGAACACTGAAGCTTTCTTT. Encoded protein: CSVDRRQFKNTEAFF.

The chain's CDR3 is CASAGLSTDTQYF. The CDR3 DNA sequence: TGTGCCAGCGCGGGCCTTAGCACAGATACGCAGTATTTT. V usage is TRBV19 and J usage is TRBJ2-3, with D possibly being TRBD2 (5 bases). Germline V lookup: CDR1 LNHDA, CDR2 SQIVND (reference sequence). V shed 9 bases and J shed 0 bases, with 10 bases lying between them. This CDR3 contains 13 residues.

This chain uses TRBV7-2 with TRBJ2-5; TRBD2 is a possible D gene (5 bases). The V end was cut by 1 base, the J end by 5 bases, with 14 bases between. The V gene's germline CDR1 is SGHTA and CDR2 FQGNSA. This CDR3 comprises 15 residues. In nucleotides, the CDR3 is TGTGCCAGCAGCTTAGGGGCCAACCCGGGGGAGACCCAGTACTTC. Translation gives CASSLGANPGETQYF.

The rearrangement joins TRBV5-4 to TRBJ1-2; 7 bases fit TRBD1. The CDR3 is 15 residues long. V lost 6 bases and J lost 6; bases outside the gene matches: 14. Per germline, CDR1 SGHNT and CDR2 YYREEE (reference sequence). The CDR3 nucleotides are TGTGCCAGCATCTCCGGCGACAGGGTTGTCGATGGCTACACCTTC. Its protein is CASISGDRVVDGYTF.

This clone has just one count. This chain uses TRBV5-1 with TRBJ2-2; no definite D call. CDR3 length equals 12 residues. V was trimmed by 2 bases and J by 6 bases, leaving 5 bases between them. Looked up from germline, CDR1 is SGHRS and CDR2 is YFSETQ. The CDR3 protein is CASSFSSGELFF. The CDR3 coding sequence is TGCGCCAGCAGCTTTTCTTCCGGGGAGCTGTTTTTT.

This chain uses TRBV28 with TRBJ2-7, with D possibly TRBD1 on 5 matching bases. The CDR3 runs to 18 residues. Trimming removed 6 bases at V and 0 bases at J, with 24 bases between. CDR1 is MDHEN, CDR2 SYDVKM, per germline. CDR3 sequence: CASSSGQGFSLASYEQYF. The CDR3, as DNA: TGTGCCAGCAGCAGTGGGCAGGGTTTCTCCCTGGCCTCCTACGAGCAGTACTTC.

The chain couples TRBV7-9 to TRBJ1-4; D is ambiguous. The V and J ends lost 0 bases and 5 bases respectively, with 7 bases between them. CDR1 SEHNR and CDR2 FQNEAQ come from the germline V gene (reference sequence). CDR3 length: 14 residues. CDR3 protein: CASSLASQNEKLFF. In nucleotides, the CDR3 is TGTGCCAGCAGCTTAGCGTCGCAGAATGAAAAACTGTTTTTT.

This clone has just one count. The chain links TRBV13 to TRBJ1-1; D unclear. From germline, CDR1 is PRHDT and CDR2 FYEKMQ (reference sequence). Trimming removed 3 bases from V and 4 bases from J, with 15 bases in between. The CDR3 has 15 amino acids. CDR3: CASSFSRTLVTEAFF. CDR3 DNA sequence: TGTGCCAGCAGCTTTAGTCGTACCCTGGTCACTGAAGCTTTCTTT.

The chain is built from TRBV4-2 and TRBJ2-2; TRBD2 might be the D (6 bases). The V gene's germline CDR1 is LGHNA and CDR2 YNFKEQ. The length of the CDR3 is 16 residues. Trimming took off 0 bases at V and 5 bases at J, with 13 bases between the two ends. The CDR3 is CASSQDSQGGTGELFF. In nucleotides, the CDR3 is TGTGCCAGCAGCCAAGATAGTCAGGGAGGAACCGGGGAGCTGTTTTTT.

This chain uses TRBV13 with TRBJ2-7; TRBD2 is a possible D gene (6 bases). This CDR3 comprises 14 residues. V lost 0 bases and J 6 bases, leaving 12 bases between the germline ends. Germline loops: CDR1 PRHDT, CDR2 FYEKMQ (reference sequence). The CDR3 DNA reads TGTGCCAGCAGCTTAGGCCTTCTAGCGATCGAGCAGTACTTC. The encoded protein is CASSLGLLAIEQYF. The variable domain in full, completed from reference TRBV13 and TRBJ2-7, reads AAGVIQSPRHLIKEKRETATLKCYPIPRHDTVYWYQQGPGQDPQFLISFYEKMQSDKGSIPDRFSAQQFSDYHSELNMSSLELGDSALYFCASSLGLLAIEQYFGPGTRLTVT.

The chain combines TRBV4-1 with TRBJ1-2; D unresolved. This CDR3 comprises 15 residues. V was shortened by 2 bases and J by 6 bases, with 16 bases between the two germline ends. From germline, CDR1 is MGHRA and CDR2 YSYEKL. The CDR3, as DNA: TGCGCCAGCAGCCAACAACTCGGGTCGAGGAATGGCTACACCTTC. This translates into CASSQQLGSRNGYTF.

V is TRBV28 and J is TRBJ2-3; D is ambiguous. CDR1 MDHEN and CDR2 SYDVKM come from the germline V gene. The V and J ends lost 6 bases and 2 bases respectively, with 15 bases between them. The CDR3 has 15 amino acids. CDR3 DNA: TGTGCCAGCAGCCCGATCGGCGACACCACAGATACGCAGTATTTT. Translation: CASSPIGDTTDTQYF.

The chain joins TRBV13 to TRBJ2-5; weak D call: TRBD2 (5 bases). The V gene's germline CDR1 is PRHDT and CDR2 FYEKMQ (reference sequence). The germline V and J ends were trimmed by 2 bases and 0 bases, with 13 bases remaining between them. The CDR3 covers 16 residues. For the CDR3, the DNA is TGTGCCAGCAGCTTAAGACCTCGGGGAGACCAAGAGACCCAGTACTTC. Its translation is CASSLRPRGDQETQYF.

The chain uses TRBV28 and TRBJ1-5; TRBD1 aligns across 7 bases. The CDR3 is made up of 14 amino acids. Germline CDR1 MDHEN, CDR2 SYDVKM. V was clipped by 5 bases and J by 6 bases; unmatched bases: 7. CDR3 region: CASSRQGVGQPQHF. Here the CDR3 DNA reads TGTGCCAGCAGTCGACAGGGTGTCGGTCAGCCCCAGCATTTT. Supplemented by reference TRBV28 and TRBJ1-5, the full variable domain reads DVKVTQSSRYLVKRTGEKVFLECVQDMDHENMFWYRQDPGLGLRLIYFSYDVKMKEKGDIPEGYSVSREKKERFSLILESASTNQTSMYLCASSRQGVGQPQHFGDGTRLSIL.

V is TRBV29-1 and J is TRBJ2-2; D uncertain. This CDR3 is built from 12 residues. Trimming pared 3 bases from V and 5 bases from J, leaving 7 bases between. Germline loops: CDR1 SQVTM, CDR2 ANQGSEA. CDR3 amino acids: CSVEAGTGELFF. CDR3 bases: TGCAGCGTTGAGGCCGGGACCGGGGAGCTGTTTTTT.

This rearrangement joins TRBV6-5 to TRBJ2-2, with D possibly being TRBD2 (5 bases). Trimming stripped 6 bases from V and 3 bases from J, with 11 bases between. CDR3 length: 14 residues. The germline CDR1 and CDR2 sequences are MNHEY and SVGAGI. In nucleotides, the CDR3 is TGTGCCAGCAGACCCGGGGAGTACACCGGGGAGCTGTTTTTT. This codes for CASRPGEYTGELFF.

For this clone: The germline gene is not matched at one end of the junction; a read error may be the cause. V and J are TRBV5-4 and TRBJ2-5; TRBD2 might be the D (6 bases). This CDR3 contains 13 residues. Germline V gene sequence: CDR1 SGHNT, CDR2 YYREEE (reference sequence). CDR3 coding DNA: TGTGCCAGCTGCTTGGGGGGAGAAGAGACCCAGTACTTC. Encoded protein: CASCLGGEETQYF. Full variable domain (rest looked up from reference TRBV5-4 and TRBJ2-5): ETGVTQSPTHLIKTRGQQVTLRCSSQSGHNTVSWYQQALGQGPQFIFQYYREEENGRGNFPPRFSGLQFPNYSSELNVNALELDDSALYLCASCLGGEETQYFGPGTRLLVL.

The V call is TRBV2, the J call TRBJ1-2, with no clear D. The CDR3 has 12 amino acids. The germline CDR1 and CDR2 sequences are SNHLY and FYNNEI. V lost 3 bases, J lost 4 bases, and 6 bases lay in between. DNA of the CDR3: TGTGCCAGCAGTGACTCCAGCTATGGCTACACCTTC. This translates into CASSDSSYGYTF.

The rearrangement joins TRBV7-6 to TRBJ2-1; perhaps TRBD2 as D (6 bases). Germline CDR1 is SGHVS and CDR2 is FNYEAQ. CDR3 size: 15 residues. V was cut by 1 base and J by 9 bases, with 16 bases left in between. CDR3 DNA sequence: TGTGCCAGCAGCTTAGGTGGCGGGGTTAGGCTTGAGCAGTTCTTC. It is translated as CASSLGGGVRLEQFF. The variable domain in full, with the rest retrieved from reference TRBV7-6 and TRBJ2-1, is GAGVSQSPRYKVTKRGQDVALRCDPISGHVSLYWYRQALGQGPEFLTYFNYEAQQDKSGLPNDRFSAERPEGSISTLTIQRTEQRDSAMYRCASSLGGGVRLEQFFGPGTRLTVL.

The V call is TRBV30, the J call TRBJ1-3; the match to TRBD1 covers 9 bases. The V gene's germline CDR1 is GTSNPN and CDR2 SVGIG (reference sequence). Trimming removed 7 bases from V and 2 bases from J; junction bases left unmatched: 6. The CDR3 has 14 amino acids. DNA of the CDR3: TGTGCCTTAGGATGGACAGGGGCTGGAAACACCATATATTTT. This encodes CALGWTGAGNTIYF.

The sample holds a few counts of this clone. The chain combines TRBV4-1 with TRBJ2-2, with 11 bases identical to TRBD1. Germline V lookup: CDR1 MGHRA, CDR2 YSYEKL. This CDR3 spans 18 amino acids. V was clipped by 0 bases and J by 6 bases; unmatched bases: 9. In DNA form, the CDR3 reads TGCGCCAGCAGCCAAGAGGGACCCGGGACAGGGGGTGCCGGGGAGCTGTTTTTT. Its protein is CASSQEGPGTGGAGELFF.

V and J are TRBV18 and TRBJ2-7; 7 bases are a match to TRBD1. This CDR3 has 15 amino acids. The ends lost 5 bases at V and 0 bases at J; junction bases unmatched: 7. Germline CDR1 and CDR2: KGHSH and LQKENI. The CDR3 protein is CASSTRDSNSYEQYF. The CDR3 DNA sequence: TGTGCCAGCTCAACCCGGGACAGCAACTCCTACGAGCAGTACTTC.